This T cell receptor beta chain appears in the sequencing data of a study of T cells in Graves' hyperthyroidism and ophthalmopathy. Regions amplified from RNA transcripts were the TCR beta CDR3 regions. RT-PCR in the first round (using the HTBI primer set) targeted the TCR CDR3. TCRdb itself ran the multiplex PCR reads through MiXCR, one entry per CDR3 protein. The sample lists about 520,000 distinct CDR3 sequences; approximately 25% were seen once. Germline V lookup: CDR1 KGHDR, CDR2 SFDVKD. The CDR3 has 14 amino acids. V gave up 5 bases and J gave up 0 bases; unmatched junction bases: 1. Details on this clonotype: Its specificity is unknown.

On the basis of clinical symptoms, serum thyroxine and TRAb, thyroid ultrasound and orbital computed tomography, diagnoses were made. PBMCs came from more than 9 ml fresh peripheral blood. Study-level findings and limits: A model of 13 V-J pairs discriminated ophthalmopathy from stable hyperthyroidism.

What was sequenced was blood. The rearrangement links TRBV24-1 to TRBJ1-2; 8 bases map to TRBD1. This sequence originates from a woman aged 25-40 years with Graves' ophthalmopathy. CDR3 amino acids: CATSGTGPNYGYTF. The CDR3 DNA reads as TGTGCCACCAGTGGGACAGGGCCTAACTATGGCTACACCTTC.